This T cell receptor beta chain appears in the sequencing data of a study of molecular identifiers for immune sequencing clone quantification. Sorted naive CD8 T cells, roughly 20,000 to 1,100,000, were sequenced from 10%, 30% or 50% RNA. Looked up from germline, CDR1 is MNHEY and CDR2 is SMNVEV (reference sequence). Trimming stripped 1 base from V and 7 bases from J, with 14 bases between. CDR3 size: 15 residues. This clonotype was seen many times. Its antigen is not known. Each CDR3 protein gets one entry after TCRdb re-called the PCR reads with MiXCR. This sample has under 650,000 distinct CDR3 sequences, with just under 20% found just once. Whole-study findings and limits: Clone sizes could be underestimated for highly expanded clones when identical TCR molecules share a barcode.

This TCR was recovered from a human donor in good health. Some libraries in this study had Jurkat cell RNA spiked in. Sequences were obtained from naive CD8+ T cells from blood, with Jurkat cell RNA spiked in. Subset denoted: FACS-sorted CD8+CD4-CCR7+CD45RA+ naive T cells. The chain couples TRBV27 to TRBJ2-1; D assignment may be TRBD1 or TRBD2 (5 bases each). CDR3 nucleotides: TGTGCCAGCAGTTTATGGTCGGGGACGGGGAATGAGCAGTTCTTC. This sequence encodes CASSLWSGTGNEQFF.